This section outlines one T cell receptor beta chain sequence together with its context. Its antigen is still unknown. Time point specified: cycle 4 day 1 (C4D1), after less than 7 weeks of nivolumab. There was relapse after autologous stem cell transplantation in every patient, and there was variation in brentuximab vedotin exposure. The CDR3 covers 13 residues. V was clipped by 4 bases and J by 3 bases, with 9 bases between them. CDR1 MNHNS and CDR2 SASEGT come from the germline V gene. This table comes from immunoSEQ multiplex PCR, and its TCRdb copy is limited to in-frame clones, with some not included. The sample carries 90,000 to 110,000 clones, around 90% recorded once. The data derive from a study of PD-1 blockade in classical Hodgkin lymphoma. Study-wide results and limits: Among the patients, those starting nivolumab under 1 year after ASCT were excluded.

The chain couples TRBV6-1 to TRBJ1-1; no reliable D call. This TCR was sampled from a human donor with classical Hodgkin lymphoma. This sample comprised peripheral blood mononuclear cells (PBMCs), obtained before the fourth cycle of nivolumab. CDR3 bases: TGTGCCAGCAGTGTAGGGAGGGACACTGAAGCTTTCTTT. Its protein is CASSVGRDTEAFF.